This T cell receptor beta chain was captured by sequencing in a study of immune evolution from preneoplasia to lung adenocarcinoma. The table came from immunoSEQ multiplex PCR; TCRdb's copy has only in-frame clones and leaves some out. The table includes 2,000 to 2,500 clones, about 85% detected once. The CDR3 is 17 residues long. V gave up 1 base and J gave up 1 base; unmatched junction bases: 3. CDR1 is LGHNA, CDR2 YNFKEQ, per germline. The chain joins TRBV4-2 to TRBJ2-6; TRBD1 matches 8 bases. The TCR sequence derives from a person aged 55-80 years with invasive lung adenocarcinoma. The sample consisted of FFPE invasive lung adenocarcinoma tissue. CDR3 amino acids: CASSQAGQGSGANVLTF. CDR3 nucleotide sequence: TGTGCCAGCAGCCAAGCCGGACAGGGATCTGGGGCCAACGTCCTGACTTTC.